These T cell receptor beta chains were read from a single sample in a study of CD4 T cell repertoires in COVID-19. Assay used: immunoSEQ multiplex PCR; TCRdb lists only in-frame clones, some missing. The table lists about 75,000 clones, roughly 80% of them singletons. The input for sequencing was CD4+ T cells from peripheral blood, taken after recovery from COVID-19. The receptors here all came from a human donor who had COVID-19. Each CDR3 is given with its conserved first and last residue. The D gene is left open where the match is weak. A row's size may be missing; if present it is once, few, many or a size class.

-	TRBJ2-7	TRBV21-1	-	TGTGCCAGCAGCAAAGCCCGGCGAAACGAGCAGTACTTC	CASSKARRNEQYF
medium-sized	TRBJ2-2	TRBV11-3	TRBD1	TGTGCCAGCAGGGCCGGGACAGGGGCACCCGGGGAGCTGTTTTTT	CASRAGTGAPGELFF
-	TRBJ1-2	TRBV30	-	TGTGTAAAAACAGAAATCCGATTCTATGGCTACACCTTC	CVKTEIRFYGYTF
-	TRBJ1-5	TRBV11-2	-	TGTGCCAGCAGCTTAGGATATGATCAGCCCCAGCATTTT	CASSLGYDQPQHF
-	TRBJ2-1	TRBV5-4	-	TGTGCCAGCAGCTTAAGGGGGGGCGTCTACAATGAGCAGTTCTTC	CASSLRGGVYNEQFF
-	TRBJ2-2	TRBV6-5	-	TGTGCCAGCAGCAGGGGAAAAACCGGGGAGCTGTTTTTT	CASSRGKTGELFF
-	TRBJ1-2	TRBV6-5	-	TGTGCCAGCAGTGACTCTCTCCGTGGAGGCTACACCTTC	CASSDSLRGGYTF
few	TRBJ2-7	TRBV27	TRBD2	TGTGCCAGCAGTTCGGTTGGGGGGGGATCCTACGAGCAGTACTTC	CASSSVGGGSYEQYF
once	TRBJ2-1	TRBV18	-	TGTGCCAGCTCACCACCACTAACCGTCTTCAATGAGCAGTTCTTC	CASSPPLTVFNEQFF
-	TRBJ2-1	TRBV3-1/TRBV3-2	-	TGTGCCAGCAGCCAAGAGGGGGGAAGGGGGTCTATGTACAATGAGCAGTTCTTC	CASSQEGGRGSMYNEQFF
-	TRBJ1-2	TRBV9	TRBD1	TGTGCCAGCAGCGGCGAACAGGGGGGGAGCACCTTC	CASSGEQGGSTF
-	TRBJ2-1	TRBV29-1	TRBD2	TGCAGCGCAGGAGCGGGGGGCTTTGGGAACAATGAGCAGTTCTTC	CSAGAGGFGNNEQFF
-	TRBJ2-1	TRBV7-6	TRBD2	TGTGCCAGCAGCTTAGCGCGGGGGGATGAGCAGTTCTTC	CASSLARGDEQFF
once	TRBJ2-3	TRBV6-1	TRBD1	TGTGCCAGCAGTGTACGACAGGGCCGTAGCACAGATACGCAGTATTTT	CASSVRQGRSTDTQYF
-	TRBJ2-3	TRBV7-2	-	TGTGCCAGCAGCTCTGGCACAGATACGCAGTATTTT	CASSSGTDTQYF
-	TRBJ2-7	TRBV28	-	TGTGCCAGCAGCCCCCAGGACAGTCGACCCTACGAGCAGTACTTC	CASSPQDSRPYEQYF
-	TRBJ2-4	TRBV21-1	-	TGTGCCAGCAGCAAGGGAAGGTTTTTAGCCAAAAACATTCAGTACTTC	CASSKGRFLAKNIQYF
-	TRBJ2-5	TRBV30	-	TGTGCCTGGAGTGTTGACTACGGCGGGGGTAGGGGACAGAAAGAGACCCAGTACTTC	CAWSVDYGGGRGQKETQYF
-	TRBJ2-5	TRBV5-8	-	TGTGCCAGCAGCTTGGTCCAAGAGACCCAGTACTTC	CASSLVQETQYF
-	TRBJ2-7	TRBV18	-	TGTGCCAGCTCACCAACGGCGGTTAGCTCCTACGAGCAGTACTTC	CASSPTAVSSYEQYF
once	TRBJ2-5	TRBV11-3	TRBD1	TGTGCCAGCAGCTTAGGCCTACAGGGGGCAGGAGAGACCCAGTACTTC	CASSLGLQGAGETQYF
many	TRBJ2-5	TRBV3-1/TRBV3-2	TRBD2	TGTGCCAGCAGCCAAGACAGCGGGAGGAAGACCCAGTACTTC	CASSQDSGRKTQYF
-	TRBJ2-7	TRBV5-6	TRBD1	TGTGCCGCTAGGCGACAGGGAGCTGACGAGCAGTACTTC	CAARRQGADEQYF
-	TRBJ2-1	TRBV11-2	TRBD2	TGTGCCAGCAGCTTCGGGACTAGCCGAACCTACAATGAGCAGTTCTTC	CASSFGTSRTYNEQFF
-	TRBJ1-2	TRBV10-3	-	TGTGCCATCAGTGACGGAGCGATTAAGAACTATGGCTACACCTTC	CAISDGAIKNYGYTF
-	TRBJ2-7	TRBV5-1	TRBD2	TGCGCCAGCCGGACTAGCGGGGCTTACGAGCAGTACTTC	CASRTSGAYEQYF
-	TRBJ1-3	TRBV15	TRBD1	TGTGCCACCAGCAGAGAGACAGGGAATGGAAACACCATATATTTT	CATSRETGNGNTIYF
-	TRBJ1-2	TRBV10-1	-	TGCGCCAGCAGTGAGAACAGGGACTATGGCTACACCTTC	CASSENRDYGYTF
once	TRBJ2-1	TRBV10-3	TRBD2	TGTGCCGCCGCCCTCCGGGCTAGCGGGGCCAATGAGCAGTTCTTC	CAAALRASGANEQFF
-	TRBJ2-1	TRBV24-1	-	TGTGCCACCAGTGACAACCGGGACTTCTCCTCCTACAATGAGCAGTTCTTC	CATSDNRDFSSYNEQFF
-	TRBJ1-1	TRBV6-5	TRBD1	TGTGCCAGCAGGGCCAGGGGGCCGGGGACTGAAGCTTTCTTT	CASRARGPGTEAFF
-	TRBJ1-5	TRBV5-1	-	TGCGCCAGCAGCTTGACGGGGGACCATCAGCCCCAGCATTTT	CASSLTGDHQPQHF
-	TRBJ1-5	TRBV12-3/TRBV12-4	-	TGTGCCAGCAGCTCAGGCGACCCCAGGCCCCAGCATTTT	CASSSGDPRPQHF
-	TRBJ2-7	TRBV6-5	-	TGTGCCAGCAGAAGAACCTCACAGGGCCCCTACGAGCAGTACTTC	CASRRTSQGPYEQYF
-	TRBJ2-1	TRBV3-1/TRBV3-2	-	TGTGCCAGCAGCCTAACCTACAATGAGCAGTTCTTC	CASSLTYNEQFF
-	TRBJ2-7	TRBV10-3	TRBD2	TGTGCCATCGGGTCCGACACTAGCGGGAGCTCCTACGAGCAGTACTTC	CAIGSDTSGSSYEQYF
-	TRBJ2-5	TRBV28	TRBD1	TGTGCCAGCAGTTCCCGGACAGGGCTAGAGACCCAGTACTTC	CASSSRTGLETQYF
-	TRBJ2-7	TRBV3-1/TRBV3-2	-	TGTGCCAGCAGCGCCCAAGGGGGGGCCAGAAACGAGCAGTACTTC	CASSAQGGARNEQYF
-	TRBJ2-2	TRBV10-2	-	TGCCCCCGCCGGGGCCCCGGGGGGCCAAACACCGGGGAGCTGTTTTTT	CPRRGPGGPNTGELFF
few	TRBJ1-1	TRBV7-9	-	TGTGCCAGCGGGATGACAGCCAACACTGAAGCTTTCTTT	CASGMTANTEAFF
-	TRBJ1-1	TRBV25-1	-	TGTGCCAGCAGTGAATATAATGGGGGGGTGGGCACTGAAGCTTTCTTT	CASSEYNGGVGTEAFF
-	TRBJ2-7	TRBV6-1	-	TGTGCCAGCAAGGGGGGGTACGAGCAGTACTTC	CASKGGYEQYF
-	TRBJ2-7	TRBV6-5	TRBD2	TGTGCCAGCAGTAGACAACTAGCGGGAGACTACGAGCAGTACTTC	CASSRQLAGDYEQYF
-	TRBJ1-1	TRBV19	-	TGTGCCAGTAAACGGATAGTTTGGGAGAACACTGAAGCTTTCTTT	CASKRIVWENTEAFF
-	TRBJ2-4	TRBV5-4	-	TGTGCCAGCAGCTTGGGCGGGGACCTAGCCAAAAACATTCAGTACTTC	CASSLGGDLAKNIQYF
-	TRBJ2-2	TRBV7-8	TRBD2	TGTGCCAGCAGCTTAAGGACTAGCGCGAACACCGGGGAGCTGTTTTTT	CASSLRTSANTGELFF
-	TRBJ1-6	TRBV9	-	TGTGCCAGCAGTGACATATCGGACGGAGGTGTGTCACCCCTCCACTTT	CASSDISDGGVSPLHF
-	TRBJ2-1	TRBV10-3	-	TGTGCCATCAGTAGTGGGGACACTAGCTACAATGAGCAGTTCTTC	CAISSGDTSYNEQFF
-	TRBJ2-3	TRBV5-4	TRBD2	TGTGCCAGCAGCTTGTTCCTAGCGGCGAAAGCTGAGCAGTATTTT	CASSLFLAAKAEQYF
-	TRBJ2-5	TRBV27	-	TGTGCCAGCAGTTTAGGGATTTGGGCTGGGGAGACCCAGTACTTC	CASSLGIWAGETQYF
-	TRBJ2-2	TRBV2	-	TGTGCCAGCAGTGAAGCGCTTCTCGGCGGGGAGCTGTTTTTT	CASSEALLGGELFF
-	TRBJ2-6	TRBV3-1/TRBV3-2	-	TGTGCCAGCAGCCGATCGGTATCTGGGGCCAACGTCCTGACTTTC	CASSRSVSGANVLTF
-	TRBJ2-3	TRBV5-5	TRBD2	TGTGCCAGCAGTCCTCGACTAGCGGGAACAGATACGCAGTATTTT	CASSPRLAGTDTQYF